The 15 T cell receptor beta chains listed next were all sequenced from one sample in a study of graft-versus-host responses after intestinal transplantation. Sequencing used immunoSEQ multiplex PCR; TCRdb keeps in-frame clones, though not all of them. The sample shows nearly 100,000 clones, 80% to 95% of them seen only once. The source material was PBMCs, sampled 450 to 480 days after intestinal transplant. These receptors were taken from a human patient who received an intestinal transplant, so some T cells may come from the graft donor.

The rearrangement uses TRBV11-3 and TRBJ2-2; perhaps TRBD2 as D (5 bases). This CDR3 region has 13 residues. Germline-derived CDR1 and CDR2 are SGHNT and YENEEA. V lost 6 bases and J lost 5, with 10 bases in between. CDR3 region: CASRPTGTGELFF. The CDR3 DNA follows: TGTGCCAGCAGGCCAACGGGGACCGGGGAGCTGTTTTTT.

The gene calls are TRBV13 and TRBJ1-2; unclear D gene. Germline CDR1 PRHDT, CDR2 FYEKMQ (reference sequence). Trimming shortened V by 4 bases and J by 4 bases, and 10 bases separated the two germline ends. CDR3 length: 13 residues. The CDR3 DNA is TGTGCCAGCAGCTGGGCCCACTCCTATGGCTACACCTTC. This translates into CASSWAHSYGYTF.

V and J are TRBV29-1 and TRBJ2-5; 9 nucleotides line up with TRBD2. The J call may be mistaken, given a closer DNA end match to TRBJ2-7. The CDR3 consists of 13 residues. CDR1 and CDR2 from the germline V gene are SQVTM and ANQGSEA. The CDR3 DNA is TGCAGCGTTGAGACTAGCGGTGCCTACGAGCAGTACTTC. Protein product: CSVETSGAYEQYF.

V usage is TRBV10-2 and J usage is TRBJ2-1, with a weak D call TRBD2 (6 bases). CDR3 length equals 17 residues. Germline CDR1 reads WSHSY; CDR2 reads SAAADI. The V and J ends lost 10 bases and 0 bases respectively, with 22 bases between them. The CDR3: CATTLHGGIYSYNEQFF. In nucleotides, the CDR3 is TGCGCCACCACACTCCATGGAGGGATTTACTCCTACAATGAGCAGTTCTTC.

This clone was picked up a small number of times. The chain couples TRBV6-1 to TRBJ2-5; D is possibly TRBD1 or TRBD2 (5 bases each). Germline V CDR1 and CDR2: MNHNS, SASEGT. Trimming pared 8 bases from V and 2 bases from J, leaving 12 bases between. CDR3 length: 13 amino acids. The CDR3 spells CASEDWGQETQYF. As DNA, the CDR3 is TGTGCCAGCGAAGATTGGGGGCAAGAGACCCAGTACTTC.

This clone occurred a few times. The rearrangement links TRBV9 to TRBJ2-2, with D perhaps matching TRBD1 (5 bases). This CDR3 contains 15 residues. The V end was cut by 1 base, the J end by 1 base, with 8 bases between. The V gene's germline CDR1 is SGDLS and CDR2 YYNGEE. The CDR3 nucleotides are TGTGCCAGCAGCGTACAAACAGGGAACACCGGGGAGCTGTTTTTT. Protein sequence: CASSVQTGNTGELFF.

The CDR3 protein is CASSPRTGRVYSNQPQHF. The DNA of the CDR3 is TGTGCCAGTAGTCCCAGGACAGGACGGGTCTATAGCAATCAGCCCCAGCATTTT. The J gene is TRBJ1-5, the V gene TRBV19; the match to TRBD1 covers 7 bases. This CDR3 has 18 amino acids. Germline CDR1 and CDR2: LNHDA and SQIVND (reference sequence). The J segment lost 0 bases and the V segment lost 5 bases, leaving 13 bases of the junction unmatched.

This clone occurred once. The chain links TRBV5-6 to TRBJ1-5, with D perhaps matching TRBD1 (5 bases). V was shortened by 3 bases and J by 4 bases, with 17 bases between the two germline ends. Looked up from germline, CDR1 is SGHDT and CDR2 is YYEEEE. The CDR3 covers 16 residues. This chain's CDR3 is CASSSLGRGLNQPQHF. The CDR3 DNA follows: TGTGCCAGCAGCTCCTTGGGGCGGGGCCTTAATCAGCCCCAGCATTTT. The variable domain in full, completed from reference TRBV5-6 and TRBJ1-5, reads DAGVTQSPTHLIKTRGQQVTLRCSPKSGHDTVSWYQQALGQGPQFIFQYYEEEERQRGNFPDRFSGHQFPNYSSELNVNALLLGDSALYLCASSSLGRGLNQPQHFGDGTRLSIL.

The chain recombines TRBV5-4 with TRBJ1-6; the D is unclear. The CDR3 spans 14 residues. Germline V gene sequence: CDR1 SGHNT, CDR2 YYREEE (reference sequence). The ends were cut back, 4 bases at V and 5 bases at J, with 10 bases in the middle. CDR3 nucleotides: TGTGCCAGCAGCCGGACGCGGAATAATTCACCCCTCCACTTT. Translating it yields CASSRTRNNSPLHF. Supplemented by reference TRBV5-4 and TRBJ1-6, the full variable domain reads ETGVTQSPTHLIKTRGQQVTLRCSSQSGHNTVSWYQQALGQGPQFIFQYYREEENGRGNFPPRFSGLQFPNYSSELNVNALELDDSALYLCASSRTRNNSPLHFGNGTRLTVT.

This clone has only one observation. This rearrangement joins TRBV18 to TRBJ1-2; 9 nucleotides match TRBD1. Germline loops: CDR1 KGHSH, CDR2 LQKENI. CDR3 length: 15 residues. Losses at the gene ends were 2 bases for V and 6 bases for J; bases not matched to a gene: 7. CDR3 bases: TGTGCCAGCTCACCAGGGACAGGGTATGGGGATGGCTACACCTTC. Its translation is CASSPGTGYGDGYTF.

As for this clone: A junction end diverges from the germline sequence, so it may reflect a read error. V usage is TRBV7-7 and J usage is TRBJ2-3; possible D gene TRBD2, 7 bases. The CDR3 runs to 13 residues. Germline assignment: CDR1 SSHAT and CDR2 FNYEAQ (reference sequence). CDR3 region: CASSHGGPDTQYF. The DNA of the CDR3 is TGTGCTAGCAGCCACGGGGGGCCAGATACGCAGTATTTT.

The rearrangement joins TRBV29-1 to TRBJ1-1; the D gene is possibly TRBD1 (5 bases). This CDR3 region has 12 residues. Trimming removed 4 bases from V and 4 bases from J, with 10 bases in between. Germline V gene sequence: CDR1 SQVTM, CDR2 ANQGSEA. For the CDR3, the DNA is TGCAGCGTTGGGGGGTTGGCCACTGAAGCTTTCTTT. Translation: CSVGGLATEAFF. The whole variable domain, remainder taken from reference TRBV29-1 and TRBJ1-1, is SAVISQKPSRDICQRGTSLTIQCQVDSQVTMMFWYRQQPGQSLTLIATANQGSEATYESGFVIDKFPISRPNLTFSTLTVSNMSPEDSSIYLCSVGGLATEAFFGQGTRLTVV.

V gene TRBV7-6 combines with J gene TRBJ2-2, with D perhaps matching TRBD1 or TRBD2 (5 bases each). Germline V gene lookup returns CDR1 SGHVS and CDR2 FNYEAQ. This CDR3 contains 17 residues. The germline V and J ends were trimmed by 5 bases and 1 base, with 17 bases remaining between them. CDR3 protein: CASSLVGTTQNTGELFF. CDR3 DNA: TGTGCCAGCAGCCTAGTAGGGACCACCCAGAACACCGGGGAGCTGTTTTTT.

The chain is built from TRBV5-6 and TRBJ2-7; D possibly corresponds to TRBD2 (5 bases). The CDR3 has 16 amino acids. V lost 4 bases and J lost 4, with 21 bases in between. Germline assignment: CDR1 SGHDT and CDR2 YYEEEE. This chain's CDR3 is CASSPYSEGEWYEQYF. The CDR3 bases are TGTGCCAGCAGCCCCTACTCCGAGGGTGAATGGTACGAGCAGTACTTC.

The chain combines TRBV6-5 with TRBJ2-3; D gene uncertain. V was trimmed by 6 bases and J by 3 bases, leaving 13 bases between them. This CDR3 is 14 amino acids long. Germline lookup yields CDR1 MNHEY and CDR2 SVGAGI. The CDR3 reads CASSSPVGTDTQYF. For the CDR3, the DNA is TGTGCCAGCAGCTCCCCGGTGGGGACAGATACGCAGTATTTT.